The 12 T cell receptor beta chains in this list originate from one sample, sequenced in a study of T cell repertoires and HLA-DP antigens. Some clones are missing from TCRdb's copy, which holds only in-frame ones; the method was immunoSEQ multiplex PCR. Among around 90,000 clones listed, approximately 86% were seen once. Their antigens remain unidentified. The sequencing sample was made of CD4+ T cells from PBMCs. Every receptor here comes from a man aged 45-65 years in good health and CMV-seronegative.

The chain carries TRBV30 and TRBJ2-7; 10 bases are a match to TRBD2. Germline CDR1 GTSNPN, CDR2 SVGIG (reference sequence). The CDR3 covers 13 residues. V dropped 8 bases and J dropped 2; count of bases not matched to a gene: 6. Written as DNA, the CDR3 is TGTGCCGGGTCTAGCGGGGGAGCCTACGAGCAGTACTTC. This sequence encodes CAGSSGGAYEQYF. The full variable domain, in which reference TRBV30 and TRBJ2-7 provide the parts outside the CDR3, is SQTIHQWPATLVQPVGSPLSLECTVEGTSNPNLYWYRQAAGRGLQLLFYSVGIGQISSEVPQNLSASRPQDRQFILSSKKLLLSDSGFYLCAGSSGGAYEQYFGPGTRLTVT.

The CDR3 nucleotides are TGTGCCATCACCAAGGAGGTCTATCAGCCCCAGCATTTT. Protein: CAITKEVYQPQHF. J is TRBJ1-5 and V is TRBV10-3; D gene uncertain. V gave up 7 bases and J gave up 5 bases, with 12 bases separating them. The germline V gene encodes CDR1 ENHRY and CDR2 SYGVKD. The CDR3 runs 13 residues.

The chain carries TRBV5-1 and TRBJ2-3; 9 bases map to TRBD1. The CDR3 runs to 20 residues. Germline V gene lookup returns CDR1 SGHRS and CDR2 YFSETQ. The V gene end was trimmed by 0 bases and the J gene end by 6 bases; junction bases not matched to a gene: 20. CDR3 nucleotide sequence: TGCGCCAGCAGCTTGGCCGTTTCGGCCGGGGGACAGGGTAGGATGGATACGCAGTATTTT. It translates to CASSLAVSAGGQGRMDTQYF. The entire variable domain, with the rest obtained from reference TRBV5-1 and TRBJ2-3, is as follows: KAGVTQTPRYLIKTRGQQVTLSCSPISGHRSVSWYQQTPGQGLQFLFEYFSETQRNKGNFPGRFSGRQFSNSRSEMNVSTLELGDSALYLCASSLAVSAGGQGRMDTQYFGPGTRLTVL.

The chain carries TRBV27 and TRBJ2-2; maybe TRBD1 (6 bases). Trimming shortened V by 4 bases and J by 0 bases, and 18 bases separated the two germline ends. The CDR3 has 18 residues. CDR1 and CDR2 from the germline V gene are MNHEY and SMNVEV (reference sequence). The CDR3 here is CASSSQGQRITNTGELFF. The CDR3 DNA reads as TGTGCCAGCAGTTCCCAAGGACAGAGGATAACGAACACCGGGGAGCTGTTTTTT.

Only one count was recorded for this clone. The chain couples TRBV19 to TRBJ2-1; 12 bases agree with TRBD2. The germline V gene encodes CDR1 LNHDA and CDR2 SQIVND (reference sequence). The CDR3 length is 18 residues. J was trimmed by 1 base and V by 6 bases; bases with no gene match: 10. CDR3 coding DNA: TGTGCCAGTAGCCTACAAGTCACTAGCGGGAGGTCCTACAATGAGCAGTTCTTC. Translating gives CASSLQVTSGRSYNEQFF.

The chain has TRBV30 and TRBJ1-6; D not resolved. Germline CDR1 and CDR2: GTSNPN and SVGIG (reference sequence). The length of the CDR3 is 14 residues. The V gene lost 1 base and the J gene lost 8 bases, with 12 bases spanning the gap. This chain's CDR3 is CAWSGGAEDSPLHF. The CDR3 bases are TGTGCCTGGAGTGGAGGAGCGGAGGATTCACCCCTCCACTTT.

V usage is TRBV7-9 and J usage is TRBJ2-5; 10 bases align to TRBD2. CDR3 length equals 14 residues. Germline loops: CDR1 SEHNR, CDR2 FQNEAQ (reference sequence). The V and J ends lost 1 base and 7 bases, in that order; junction bases with no gene match: 3. CDR3 sequence: CASSLVAGGGTQYF. CDR3 DNA: TGTGCCAGCAGCTTAGTAGCGGGAGGCGGGACCCAGTACTTC.

CDR3 in amino acids: CASSQDYKGGARQPQHF. For the CDR3, the DNA is TGTGCCAGCAGCCAAGATTATAAAGGGGGCGCGAGGCAGCCCCAGCATTTT. The genes are TRBV4-2 and TRBJ1-5; 7 bases map to TRBD1. With 0 bases clipped from V and 7 bases from J, the junction kept 12 bases outside the gene matches. CDR1 is LGHNA, CDR2 YNFKEQ, per germline. CDR3 size: 17 residues.

This chain's CDR3 is CAWSSGGLAGNEQFF. The CDR3 bases are TGTGCCTGGAGTTCGGGGGGACTAGCGGGAAATGAGCAGTTCTTC. V is TRBV30 and J is TRBJ2-1, with TRBD2 matching 13 bases. There are 15 residues in the CDR3. J lost 7 bases, V lost 2 bases, and 5 bases had no gene match. Germline V gene lookup returns CDR1 GTSNPN and CDR2 SVGIG (reference sequence).

This clone has only one observation. This rearrangement joins TRBV6-1 to TRBJ2-7; D is ambiguous. Trimming left V 7 bases short and J 6 bases short, with 10 bases between. Germline loops: CDR1 MNHNS, CDR2 SASEGT. The CDR3 has 11 residues. CDR3 sequence (DNA): TGTGCCAGCACTCGTCTTGGCGAGCAGTACTTC. It is translated as CASTRLGEQYF.

The chain carries TRBV7-8 and TRBJ1-2; no clear D gene. CDR1 SGHVS and CDR2 FQNEAQ come from the germline V gene. Trimming stripped 1 base from V and 4 bases from J, with 7 bases between. The CDR3 length is 13 residues. The CDR3, as DNA: TGTGCCAGCAGCTTAGATCCAGGCTATGGCTACACCTTC. Translated, it gives CASSLDPGYGYTF.

The CDR3: CASPGTANTGELFF. The CDR3, as DNA: TGTGCCAGCCCTGGGACCGCGAACACCGGGGAGCTGTTTTTT. V is TRBV6-1 and J is TRBJ2-2, with D possibly being TRBD1 or TRBD2 (5 bases each). The V gene lost 8 bases and the J gene lost 0 bases, with 10 bases spanning the gap. This CDR3 spans 14 amino acids. Germline CDR1 is MNHNS and CDR2 is SASEGT.